Listed here are 8 T cell receptor beta chains from one sample, sequenced in a study of siplizumab effects on memory and regulatory T cells. Clones were read by immunoSEQ multiplex PCR, and TCRdb kept only the in-frame ones, dropping some. The table records about 100,000 clones, about 95% of them present only once. The sample comprised non-Treg CD4+ T cells sorted from blood. These receptors came from a human donor in good health.

CDR3: CASSPSGGGYTF. CDR3 DNA sequence: TGTGCCAGCTCACCTTCAGGGGGCGGCTACACCTTC. The V and J genes are TRBV18 and TRBJ1-2; 8 bases line up with TRBD1. J gave up 8 bases and V 3 bases, and 2 bases lay outside the gene matches. The CDR3 loop spans 12 amino acids. The germline V gene encodes CDR1 KGHSH and CDR2 LQKENI.

The rearrangement uses TRBV9 and TRBJ2-7, with D possibly being TRBD1 or TRBD2 (5 bases each). This CDR3 has 15 residues. The germline V gene encodes CDR1 SGDLS and CDR2 YYNGEE. Between the trimmed V and J ends, which lost 3 bases and 7 bases, there was a span of 20 bases. The CDR3 region has the DNA TGTGCCAGCAGCGCCTCGGGACGGAGTCTTGAAGAGCAGTACTTC. It yields the protein CASSASGRSLEEQYF. Together with reference TRBV9 and TRBJ2-7, the CDR3 gives the full variable domain: DSGVTQTPKHLITATGQRVTLRCSPRSGDLSVYWYQQSLDQGLQFLIQYYNGEERAKGNILERFSAQQFPDLHSELNLSSLELGDSALYFCASSASGRSLEEQYFGPGTRLTVT.

The gene calls are TRBV5-6 and TRBJ2-1; 11 bases line up with TRBD1. The CDR3 is 15 residues long. J was trimmed by 8 bases and V by 2 bases; bases with no gene match: 6. The germline gives CDR1 SGHDT, CDR2 YYEEEE. CDR3 DNA: TGTGCCAGCAGCTTCGGGACAGGGGGAGGTGATGAGCAGTTCTTC. Residues: CASSFGTGGGDEQFF.

This clone came up once. This chain joins TRBV2 and TRBJ2-3; TRBD1 matches at 8 bases. Trimming removed 8 bases from V and 1 base from J; junction bases left unmatched: 11. Germline loops: CDR1 SNHLY, CDR2 FYNNEI. The CDR3 sequence is 16 residues long. The CDR3, as DNA: TGTGCCAGCGGCCTAGGGCAGGGGGCTGGCACAGATACGCAGTATTTT. It translates to CASGLGQGAGTDTQYF. Looking up the rest from reference TRBV2 and TRBJ2-3 gives the full variable domain: EPEVTQTPSHQVTQMGQEVILRCVPISNHLYFYWYRQILGQKVEFLVSFYNNEISEKSEIFDDQFSVERPDGSNFTLKIRSTKLEDSAMYFCASGLGQGAGTDTQYFGPGTRLTVL.

The CDR3 loop reads CASSSQTTSGSETQYF. Written as DNA, the CDR3 is TGTGCCAGCAGTTCCCAAACGACTAGCGGGAGTGAGACCCAGTACTTC. The chain couples TRBV11-1 to TRBJ2-5, with 12 positions matching TRBD2. Germline assignment: CDR1 SGHAT and CDR2 FQDESV (reference sequence). Germline trimming cut 6 bases from V and 5 bases from J; bases unmatched to any gene: 10. The CDR3 has 16 residues.

The genes are TRBV9 and TRBJ1-2; TRBD1 matches at 11 bases. The CDR3 sequence is 16 residues long. Germline lookup yields CDR1 SGDLS and CDR2 YYNGEE. J gave up 4 bases and V 0 bases, and 5 bases lay outside the gene matches. The CDR3 loop is CASSVGGQGGRYGYTF. The CDR3 nucleotides read TGTGCCAGCAGCGTAGGGGGACAGGGGGGACGCTATGGCTACACCTTC.

This rearrangement joins TRBV5-4 to TRBJ2-3; D unclear. CDR1 SGHNT and CDR2 YYREEE come from the germline V gene (reference sequence). V was pared by 0 bases and J by 0 bases, with 8 bases between. The CDR3 is made up of 15 amino acids. In DNA, the CDR3 is TGTGCCAGCAGCTTGGACTCCGTAAGCACAGATACGCAGTATTTT. Its translation: CASSLDSVSTDTQYF.

The chain recombines TRBV30 with TRBJ2-5; possibly TRBD2 for D (7 bases). This CDR3 is 14 amino acids long. The germline V and J ends were trimmed by 0 bases and 4 bases, with 12 bases remaining between them. Germline V gene lookup returns CDR1 GTSNPN and CDR2 SVGIG (reference sequence). CDR3 sequence reads: CAWSVGGGGETQYF. In DNA form, the CDR3 reads TGTGCCTGGAGTGTTGGAGGGGGGGGAGAGACCCAGTACTTC.